This TCR beta chain was identified in a study of CXCR3-negative and CXCR3-positive naive CD8 T cells. The study, taken as a whole, reports: Both naive subsets showed comparably high diversity, and memory CD8+ cells showed much lower diversity. Naive cells, whether CXCR3-negative or CXCR3-positive, had similar TRBV-TRBJ usage, while memory cells differed. Once cells were cryopreserved, CXCR3 expression went down partly, and most assays used fresh PBMCs. Hydrophobicity was higher for TRB CDR3s found in CXCR3-positive naive cells than in CXCR3-negative naive cells.

With respect to this clonotype: Antigen unknown.

TRB cDNA libraries were made by UMI-labeled 5' RACE. Using the 5' RACE reads, TCRdb records one entry per CDR3 protein without DNA. The record lists 100,000 to 150,000 distinct CDR3 sequences, of which the ten most abundant hold 0.29%. The CDR3 sequence is 15 residues long. Germline CDR1 is MDHEN and CDR2 is SYDVKM. The V gene is TRBV28, the J gene TRBJ2-3; without DNA, the TCRdb call of TRBD1 cannot be checked. Sequencing input: naive CXCR3- CD8+ T cells from blood. Described subset: CD45RO-CCR7+CD27+CD95- naive CD8+ T cells lacking CXCR3 (TNR3-). This TCR was recovered from a human donor in good health. Some clones in this sample may be carry-over from other donors' samples. This chain's CDR3 is CASSGGWTSTDTQYF.